The clone carrying this T cell receptor (beta chain) was counted many times. Source study methods: Scientists estimated how many nucleated cells there were by amplifying reference gene primers. Only in-frame clones appear in the TCRdb table, and some are missing; sequencing was by immunoSEQ multiplex PCR. That table is the source of V, J and clone size, and D and trimming were worked out from the DNA. The sample lists a few hundred thousand clones; approximately 86% were seen once. The data belong to a study of blood T cell repertoires in COVID-19. Turning to the study itself: COVID-19 samples, acute and convalescent, were from the United States, Italy and Spain. The analysed material was cDNA or gDNA that came from T cells, B-cell-depleted T cells, or PBMCs.

Trimming took 5 bases from V and 4 from J, leaving 12 bases between them. CDR1 is GTSNPN and CDR2 is SVGIG in the germline V gene (reference sequence). The CDR3 is made up of 13 amino acids. This clonotype was sampled from a woman between 50 and 59 years old who had recovered from COVID-19. This rearrangement joins TRBV30 to TRBJ1-3; the D is unclear. Sequencing was performed on peripheral blood. The DNA for the CDR3 is TGTGCCTGGGCGGTGGTGACAGGAAACACCATATATTTT. Amino acid sequence: CAWAVVTGNTIYF.